One and the same sample provided the 9 T cell receptor beta chains below, sequenced in a study of Tregs in tolerant kidney transplant recipients. TCRdb's table, derived via immunoSEQ multiplex PCR, lists solely in-frame clones and lacks some. This repertoire shows about 240,000 clones, approximately 84% found once; its top ten account for about 0.58%. Sequencing was carried out using CD4+ T cells from blood. These receptor sequences come from a human donor in good health.

This rearrangement joins TRBV18 to TRBJ2-7, with 7 bases fitting TRBD1. The V gene's germline CDR1 is KGHSH and CDR2 LQKENI. The J segment lost 0 bases and the V segment lost 4 bases, leaving 6 bases of the junction unmatched. The CDR3 extends over 15 amino acids. The CDR3 spells CASSRRQGPSYEQYF. In nucleotides, the CDR3 is TGTGCCAGCTCACGTAGACAGGGACCCTCCTACGAGCAGTACTTC.

In DNA form, the CDR3 reads TGTGCCTTTCTACGACGGAATTCACCCCTCCACTTT. Amino acid sequence: CAFLRRNSPLHF. The chain has TRBV30 and TRBJ1-6; D call uncertain. The CDR3 runs to 12 residues. Trimming cost V 7 bases and J 7 bases, with 11 bases left between them. Germline V gene lookup returns CDR1 GTSNPN and CDR2 SVGIG (reference sequence).

The chain combines TRBV5-1 with TRBJ1-1; D is ambiguous. CDR1 and CDR2 from the germline V gene are SGHRS and YFSETQ. CDR3 length: 13 residues. The V end was cut by 7 bases, the J end by 4 bases, with 14 bases between. For the CDR3, the DNA is TGCGCCAGCGGACGCCTGGGGAGCACTGAAGCTTTCTTT. This codes for CASGRLGSTEAFF.

CDR3 in DNA: TGTGCCAGCAGCCAAGGGTCGGCGGGGGCCCGGGGCTCCTACGAGCAGTACTTC. This gives the protein CASSQGSAGARGSYEQYF. This rearrangement joins TRBV4-2 to TRBJ2-7, with D tentatively TRBD2 (7 bases). The CDR3 runs 18 residues. Deletions cut 1 base from V and 0 bases from J, with 19 bases between. CDR1 and CDR2 from the germline V gene are LGHNA and YNFKEQ.

The gene calls are TRBV5-6 and TRBJ1-1; 7 bases are a match to TRBD1. The CDR3 spans 12 residues. The J segment lost 4 bases and the V segment lost 3 bases, leaving 0 bases of the junction unmatched. Germline V CDR1 and CDR2: SGHDT, YYEEEE. The CDR3 nucleotides are TGTGCCAGCAGCTGGGACAGCACTGAAGCTTTCTTT. Protein: CASSWDSTEAFF.

A single count supports this clone. The rearrangement links TRBV6-5 to TRBJ1-4; D is undetermined. CDR1 MNHEY and CDR2 SVGAGI come from the germline V gene. The CDR3 contains 14 residues. V gave up 5 bases and J gave up 6 bases, with 13 bases separating them. CDR3 sequence: CASSRMGGDEKLFF. Written as DNA, the CDR3 is TGTGCCAGCAGTCGCATGGGAGGAGATGAAAAACTGTTTTTT.

V gene TRBV5-4 combines with J gene TRBJ2-1; 10 bases fit TRBD1. Trimming at V came to 1 base and at J to 10 bases, leaving 11 bases not matched to a gene. This CDR3 spans 16 amino acids. CDR1 is SGHNT, CDR2 YYREEE, per germline (reference sequence). The CDR3 is CASSLPGTGAYREQFF. The CDR3 DNA follows: TGTGCCAGCAGCTTGCCCGGGACAGGGGCCTACAGGGAGCAGTTCTTC.

The rearrangement joins TRBV29-1 to TRBJ2-1; D unresolved. Trimming shortened V by 7 bases and J by 8 bases, and 9 bases separated the two germline ends. The CDR3 runs 10 residues. Germline V gives CDR1 SQVTM, CDR2 ANQGSEA. The CDR3 sequence is CSARADEQFF. The CDR3 DNA follows: TGCAGCGCAAGGGCAGATGAGCAGTTCTTC.

The chain is built from TRBV5-6 and TRBJ1-2, with D uncertain. This CDR3 has 13 residues. From germline, CDR1 is SGHDT and CDR2 YYEEEE. V dropped 0 bases and J dropped 8 bases, with 11 bases sitting between them. The CDR3 region has the DNA TGTGCCAGCAGCTTGGACGCTGGAGGCGGCTACACCTTC. This gives the protein CASSLDAGGGYTF.